Presented here are 26 T cell receptor beta chains from one specimen sequenced in a study of T cells in Graves' hyperthyroidism and ophthalmopathy. The TCR beta CDR3 regions underwent amplification using RNA transcripts as the source. When the TCR CDR3 underwent first-round RT-PCR, the HTBI primer set was used. From the multiplex PCR reads, TCRdb called clonotypes with MiXCR, one entry per CDR3 protein. This table holds roughly 260,000 distinct CDR3 sequences, about 15% found once. The specimen was blood. Receptors were obtained from a woman in her thirties or forties with Graves' hyperthyroidism that later progressed to Graves' ophthalmopathy.

The rearrangement joins TRBV3-1 to TRBJ2-7, with D unresolved. The CDR3 totals 15 residues. Trimming took 1 base from V and 6 from J, leaving 16 bases between them. Germline V gives CDR1 LGHDT, CDR2 YNNKEL (reference sequence). The CDR3 DNA is TGTGCCAGCAGCCAAGCGGAAGGGCCCGCGGCCGAGCAGTACTTC. Its protein is CASSQAEGPAAEQYF.

This clonotype was found many times. The rearrangement joins TRBV7-2 to TRBJ1-4; maybe TRBD1 (5 bases). Germline assignment: CDR1 SGHTA and CDR2 FQGNSA. V dropped 5 bases and J dropped 2 bases, with 18 bases sitting between them. There are 17 residues in the CDR3. CDR3 DNA: TGTGCCAGCAGCCCTAGAGGAGGGGCGGCTACTAATGAAAAACTGTTTTTT. It specifies CASSPRGGAATNEKLFF.

This clonotype showed up just a few times. A much larger clone lies a single base off, so this may be a read error. The chain couples TRBV11-2 to TRBJ2-3, with D perhaps matching TRBD1 (6 bases). V lost 2 bases and J 4 bases, leaving 19 bases between the germline ends. The CDR3 has 17 residues. Germline CDR1 and CDR2: SGHAT and FQNNGV. The CDR3 nucleotides are TGTGCCAGCAGCTTATCCTGGCGGGCAGGGGAAGCAGATACGCAGTATTTT. Amino acid sequence: CASSLSWRAGEADTQYF.

The chain uses TRBV28 and TRBJ2-5; 9 nucleotides line up with TRBD1. This CDR3 contains 14 residues. V dropped 5 bases and J dropped 5; count of bases not matched to a gene: 6. Germline V CDR1 and CDR2: MDHEN, SYDVKM. CDR3 nucleotides: TGTGCCAGCAGTACCGGGACAGGGTTGGAGACCCAGTACTTC. Amino acid sequence: CASSTGTGLETQYF.

There are many counts of this clonotype. The genes are TRBV5-1 and TRBJ1-3, with 7 bases fitting TRBD1. This CDR3 is 14 amino acids long. J gave up 0 bases and V 5 bases, and 2 bases lay outside the gene matches. Germline loops: CDR1 SGHRS, CDR2 YFSETQ. The DNA of the CDR3 is TGCGCCAGCAGGGGACAGAGCTCTGGAAACACCATATATTTT. It codes for CASRGQSSGNTIYF.

This clonotype was observed many times. This chain joins TRBV11-2 and TRBJ2-7; TRBD2 agrees at 9 bases. Per germline, CDR1 SGHAT and CDR2 FQNNGV. The CDR3 contains 15 residues. J lost 0 bases, V lost 4 bases, and 4 bases had no gene match. Here the CDR3 reads CASSWAGGSSYEQYF. The CDR3 nucleotides are TGTGCCAGCAGCTGGGCGGGAGGGAGCTCCTACGAGCAGTACTTC.

This clonotype was seen a handful of times. V usage is TRBV9 and J usage is TRBJ2-1; 8 positions agree with TRBD2. The CDR3 sequence is 14 residues long. V was clipped by 4 bases and J by 7 bases; unmatched bases: 7. Germline V gene sequence: CDR1 SGDLS, CDR2 YYNGEE. The CDR3 protein is CASSRGGAGNEQFF. The CDR3 region has the DNA TGTGCCAGCAGCCGGGGGGGGGCTGGGAATGAGCAGTTCTTC.

This clonotype was detected ten times or more. The chain is built from TRBV16 and TRBJ1-3; 7 bases match TRBD1. With 0 bases clipped from V and 2 bases from J, the junction kept 4 bases outside the gene matches. The CDR3 is 16 amino acids. CDR1 is KGHSY and CDR2 is FQNENV in the germline V gene. CDR3: CASSQSGGGTGNTIYF. The CDR3 bases are TGTGCCAGCAGCCAATCAGGAGGGGGCACTGGAAACACCATATATTTT.

This clonotype was seen many times. The J gene is TRBJ2-7, the V gene TRBV5-5, with D possibly TRBD1 on 6 matching bases. V shed 3 bases and J shed 6 bases, with 13 bases lying between them. Per the germline V gene, CDR1 is SGHKS and CDR2 is YYEKEE (reference sequence). This CDR3 is built from 13 residues. DNA for the CDR3: TGTGCCAGCAGCTCGCTTGGGGGCGGCGAGCAGTACTTC. It is translated as CASSSLGGGEQYF.

V gene TRBV4-1 combines with J gene TRBJ2-7, with 9 bases matching TRBD2. The CDR3 contains 18 residues. Germline trimming cut 3 bases from V and 3 bases from J; bases unmatched to any gene: 15. Germline V CDR1 and CDR2: MGHRA, YSYEKL. The CDR3 DNA follows: TGCGCCAGCAGCCAGGCCTCCCCGACTAGCGGACATATCTACGAGCAGTACTTC. Translating gives CASSQASPTSGHIYEQYF.

This rearrangement joins TRBV18 to TRBJ2-7, with D possibly TRBD2 on 6 matching bases. Germline CDR1 is KGHSH and CDR2 is LQKENI. This CDR3 is built from 13 residues. V lost 5 bases, J lost 4 bases, and 12 bases lay in between. The CDR3 nucleotides read TGTGCCAGCTCATATCAGGGAGGATACGAGCAGTACTTC. Translating it yields CASSYQGGYEQYF.

This clonotype was seen a few times. The chain links TRBV28 to TRBJ1-3; 7 bases line up with TRBD1. Germline values: CDR1 MDHEN, CDR2 SYDVKM. The V gene end was trimmed by 6 bases and the J gene end by 0 bases; junction bases not matched to a gene: 5. This CDR3 is built from 15 residues. The CDR3 DNA reads TGTGCCAGCAGAGTGGGGACAGCCTCTGGAAACACCATATATTTT. This encodes CASRVGTASGNTIYF.

This clonotype has more than one count but fewer than ten. The genes are TRBV7-9 and TRBJ1-3, with D unresolved. Trimming took off 5 bases at V and 3 bases at J, with 20 bases between the two ends. The CDR3 totals 17 residues. Germline V gene sequence: CDR1 SEHNR, CDR2 FQNEAQ (reference sequence). The chain's CDR3 is CASSPWLVTPYGNTIYF. Written as DNA, the CDR3 is TGTGCCAGCAGCCCCTGGCTGGTAACTCCTTATGGAAACACCATATATTTT.

This clonotype appeared a few times. This could be a read error, since a much larger clone is one nucleotide away. The chain has TRBV2 and TRBJ1-4; maybe TRBD1 (6 bases). Germline assignment: CDR1 SNHLY and CDR2 FYNNEI. CDR3 length equals 14 residues. The CDR3 bases are TGTGCCAGCAGTGAACAGGGGAGTAATGAAAAACCGTTTTTT. It translates to CASSEQGSNEKPFF. Full variable domain (missing parts from reference TRBV2 and TRBJ1-4): EPEVTQTPSHQVTQMGQEVILRCVPISNHLYFYWYRQILGQKVEFLVSFYNNEISEKSEIFDDQFSVERPDGSNFTLKIRSTKLEDSAMYFCASSEQGSNEKPFFGSGTQLSVL.

This clonotype was recorded at least ten times. This chain joins TRBV11-2 and TRBJ1-3, with TRBD1 as a possible D gene (6 bases). Deletions cut 5 bases from V and 3 bases from J, with 20 bases between. Germline V gene lookup returns CDR1 SGHAT and CDR2 FQNNGV. The CDR3 totals 17 residues. CDR3 nucleotide sequence: TGTGCCAGCAGCCCCGGACAGCTCTGGGATAGTGGAAACACCATATATTTT. Translated: CASSPGQLWDSGNTIYF.

This clonotype showed up many times. The chain has TRBV15 and TRBJ1-1; D is unresolved. CDR1 is LNHNV and CDR2 is YYDKDF in the germline V gene (reference sequence). The CDR3 contains 15 residues. Trimming stripped 2 bases from V and 0 bases from J, with 10 bases between. CDR3 region: CATSRPRAVNTEAFF. As DNA, the CDR3 is TGTGCCACCAGCAGACCGCGGGCGGTGAACACTGAAGCTTTCTTT.

This clonotype was found many times. The rearrangement links TRBV28 to TRBJ1-5, with 7 bases matching TRBD1. CDR3 length equals 15 residues. CDR1 is MDHEN, CDR2 SYDVKM, per germline. The J segment lost 4 bases and the V segment lost 7 bases, leaving 10 bases of the junction unmatched. The CDR3 nucleotides are TGTGCCAGCACCCAAAGCAGGGGGTGGAATCAGCCCCAGCATTTT. Translated: CASTQSRGWNQPQHF.

This clonotype was counted at least ten times. The CDR3 DNA sequence: TGCAGCGTTGAAATGGCAAATGGCTACACCTTC. Translating it yields CSVEMANGYTF. The rearrangement uses TRBV29-1 and TRBJ1-2; D uncertain. The CDR3 runs 11 residues. Germline assignment: CDR1 SQVTM and CDR2 ANQGSEA. V dropped 2 bases and J dropped 6 bases, with 7 bases sitting between them.

In this sample, this clonotype turned up many times. The genes are TRBV28 and TRBJ1-6, with 7 bases aligning to TRBD1. Looked up from germline, CDR1 is MDHEN and CDR2 is SYDVKM. The CDR3 runs to 14 residues. The trim removed 5 bases at V and 9 bases at J, leaving 7 bases unmatched. The CDR3 region is CASSLTGVGSPLHF. The CDR3 nucleotides read TGTGCCAGCAGTCTCACAGGGGTTGGTTCACCCCTCCACTTT.

This clonotype was detected a few times. V gene TRBV18 combines with J gene TRBJ1-5; D is unclear. V lost 1 base to trimming and J lost 5 bases, with 12 bases between them. Looked up from germline, CDR1 is KGHSH and CDR2 is LQKENI. This CDR3 is built from 15 residues. The CDR3 reads CASSPLASSDQPQHF. For the CDR3, the DNA is TGTGCCAGCTCACCACTCGCCAGTTCGGATCAGCCCCAGCATTTT.

This clonotype was seen repeatedly, ten times or more. V and J are TRBV6-1 and TRBJ1-5; TRBD1 matches at 7 bases. In germline, CDR1 is MNHNS, CDR2 SASEGT. After removal of 2 bases from V and 0 bases from J, the junction contained 4 bases not matched to a gene. The CDR3 contains 16 residues. The CDR3 is CASSERRGDSNQPQHF. CDR3 sequence (DNA): TGTGCCAGCAGTGAACGCAGGGGGGATAGCAATCAGCCCCAGCATTTT.

This clonotype came up many times. The V and J genes are TRBV28 and TRBJ1-5, with D unclear. The CDR3 length is 14 residues. Germline lookup yields CDR1 MDHEN and CDR2 SYDVKM. Trimming left V 3 bases short and J 4 bases short, with 10 bases between. The CDR3 region is CASSLYQANQPQHF. CDR3 nucleotides: TGTGCCAGCAGTTTGTATCAGGCGAATCAGCCCCAGCATTTT.

This clonotype was seen at least ten times. The V gene is TRBV11-2, the J gene TRBJ2-2; tentative D call: TRBD1 (7 bases). CDR3 length: 15 residues. CDR1 is SGHAT and CDR2 is FQNNGV in the germline V gene. V shed 5 bases and J shed 6 bases, with 16 bases lying between them. This chain's CDR3 is CASSRQGGRAGELFF. The CDR3 bases are TGTGCCAGCAGCCGTCAGGGGGGCCGGGCCGGGGAGCTGTTTTTT.

V usage is TRBV9 and J usage is TRBJ2-1, with D hard to call. CDR3 length: 16 residues. The germline CDR1 and CDR2 sequences are SGDLS and YYNGEE. Trimming left V 7 bases short and J 0 bases short, with 17 bases between. In nucleotides, the CDR3 is TGTGCCAGCTCCCCTAGGGCGTCCAGCTCCTACAATGAGCAGTTCTTC. This sequence encodes CASSPRASSSYNEQFF.

Remarks on this clonotype: This clone may be a read error of a much larger clone one base away. This rearrangement joins TRBV2 to TRBJ2-3, with TRBD1 matching 8 bases. CDR1 is SNHLY, CDR2 FYNNEI, per germline. V was clipped by 5 bases and J by 11 bases; unmatched bases: 9. The CDR3 is made up of 13 amino acids. CDR3 sequence: CASSTLTGAEQYF. The CDR3 DNA sequence: TGTGCCAGCAGTACTTTGACAGGGGCAGAGCAGTATTTT.

This clonotype was seen repeatedly, ten times or more. J is TRBJ1-2 and V is TRBV6-1, with D tentatively TRBD1 (5 bases). CDR1 and CDR2 (germline): MNHNS, SASEGT. There are 14 residues in the CDR3. V was trimmed by 7 bases and J by 0 bases, leaving 12 bases between them. CDR3 region: CASMRGSANYGYTF. The CDR3 coding sequence is TGTGCCAGCATGCGGGGCAGCGCTAACTATGGCTACACCTTC.